This T cell receptor (beta chain) was recorded in a study of blood T cell repertoires in COVID-19. Study overall: Samples of COVID-19 (acute and convalescent) were obtained from the United States, Italy and Spain. The cDNA or gDNA used as material had been derived from T cells, B-cell-depleted T cells, or PBMCs.

Enrolled during active infection, Seattle patients were then followed longitudinally. The CDR3 covers 12 residues. Germline V CDR1 and CDR2: LNHNV, YYDKDF (reference sequence). Trimming removed 1 base from V and 7 bases from J, with 7 bases in between. In the source study's methods: The assay estimated nucleated cells by amplifying reference gene primers. TCRdb's table, derived via immunoSEQ multiplex PCR, lists solely in-frame clones and lacks some. V and J calls plus clone size are reproduced from that table; the DNA served to infer D and trimming. The repertoire holds fewer than 200,000 clones, with more than 80% as singletons.

This TCR came from a woman in her 40s with COVID-19, enrolled during active disease. V is TRBV15 and J is TRBJ2-5; maybe TRBD2 (5 bases). The sequenced sample consisted of peripheral blood. The DNA of the CDR3 is TGTGCCACCAGCAGAGCTCGGGGGACCCAGTACTTC. This codes for CATSRARGTQYF.